Each of the 9 T cell receptor beta chains below was sequenced from the same sample in a study of blood T cells in healthy people across ages. Using a J-beta primer mix together with a sample-barcoded 5' primer, a second PCR was run for about 6 to 12 cycles. TCRdb independently ran MiXCR on the 5' RACE reads; one entry per CDR3 protein. The sample has over a million distinct CDR3 sequences, around 43% seen once; the top ten hold 15% to 20%. Sequencing was carried out using blood. These receptors were collected from a woman aged 60-75 years in good health.

The J gene is TRBJ1-2, the V gene TRBV15; D unresolved. The CDR3 is made up of 15 amino acids. Germline V gives CDR1 LNHNV, CDR2 YYDKDF (reference sequence). V was pared by 0 bases and J by 5 bases, with 13 bases between. The CDR3: CATSRDPAPSYGYTF. The CDR3 bases are TGTGCCACCAGCAGAGATCCCGCCCCCTCATATGGCTACACCTTC.

The sample holds a few counts of this clonotype. The chain employs TRBV6-5 and TRBJ2-1, with TRBD2 matching over 8 bases. The V gene's germline CDR1 is MNHEY and CDR2 SVGAGI. The CDR3 totals 13 residues. V was pared by 7 bases and J by 6 bases, with 5 bases of the junction left unmatched. CDR3 residues: CASKRESSNEQFF. The CDR3 region has the DNA TGTGCCAGCAAGCGGGAGTCGAGCAATGAGCAGTTCTTC.

This clonotype was recorded only once. V gene TRBV7-6 combines with J gene TRBJ2-1; 8 nucleotides align to TRBD2. The germline V gene encodes CDR1 SGHVS and CDR2 FNYEAQ. With 5 bases clipped from V and 10 bases from J, the junction kept 4 bases outside the gene matches. The CDR3 has 12 amino acids. The CDR3 bases are TGTGCCAGCAGCCCTAGCGGGTGGGAGCAGTTCTTC. Amino acids: CASSPSGWEQFF.

The chain links TRBV4-2 to TRBJ1-1; D remains unclear. Germline CDR1 is LGHNA and CDR2 is YNFKEQ. The CDR3 length is 14 residues. V dropped 1 base and J dropped 2 bases, with 8 bases sitting between them. The CDR3 nucleotides read TGTGCCAGCAGCCAAGGGTCCGCAAACACTGAAGCTTTCTTT. Amino acids: CASSQGSANTEAFF.

This clonotype was picked up a small number of times. CDR3 region: CATSDLGLGNTQYF. In DNA form, the CDR3 reads TGTGCCACCAGTGATTTGGGACTGGGGAATACGCAGTATTTT. The genes are TRBV24-1 and TRBJ2-3, with D possibly matching TRBD2 (5 bases). The CDR3 is made up of 14 amino acids. Looked up from germline, CDR1 is KGHDR and CDR2 is SFDVKD. Trimming took 0 bases from V and 7 from J, leaving 10 bases between them.

This clonotype has only a few counts. CDR3: CASSLAGKGGSYEQYF. CDR3 nucleotide sequence: TGCGCCAGCAGCTTGGCAGGGAAAGGGGGCTCCTACGAGCAGTACTTC. The J gene is TRBJ2-7, the V gene TRBV5-1, with a tentative D call TRBD1 (6 bases). The CDR3 is 16 amino acids. V was trimmed by 0 bases and J by 0 bases, leaving 13 bases between them. CDR1 and CDR2 (germline): SGHRS, YFSETQ.

The chain combines TRBV7-9 with TRBJ1-2; 7 nucleotides line up with TRBD1. Per germline, CDR1 SEHNR and CDR2 FQNEAQ (reference sequence). The CDR3 sequence is 14 residues long. With V trimmed by 5 bases and J by 5 bases, 8 bases remained unmatched. In DNA form, the CDR3 reads TGTGCCAGCAGCACAGGGGTTAAGGGTTATGGCTACACCTTC. Translating it yields CASSTGVKGYGYTF.

Note on this clonotype: A single base separates this from a much larger clone, so it may be a read error. In this CDR3 the conserved last residue, phenylalanine or tryptophan, is missing, so a read error is likely. The CDR3 bases are TGTGCCAGCAGCCTTACTAGTTTCTACGAGCAGTACTTA. This sequence encodes CASSLTSFYEQYL. This rearrangement joins TRBV7-2 to TRBJ2-7; TRBD2 might be the D (5 bases). This CDR3 spans 13 amino acids. V dropped 5 bases and J dropped 3 bases, with 11 bases sitting between them. Looked up from germline, CDR1 is SGHTA and CDR2 is FQGNSA.

The sample holds a few counts of this clonotype. The chain couples TRBV7-2 to TRBJ2-3; 11 bases are shared with TRBD2. The V segment lost 5 bases and the J segment 1 base; nucleotides outside the gene matches: 5. Per germline, CDR1 SGHTA and CDR2 FQGNSA. This CDR3 spans 16 amino acids. The DNA of the CDR3 is TGTGCCAGCAGCCCCCGACTAGCGGGACGCACAGATACGCAGTATTTT. It specifies CASSPRLAGRTDTQYF.